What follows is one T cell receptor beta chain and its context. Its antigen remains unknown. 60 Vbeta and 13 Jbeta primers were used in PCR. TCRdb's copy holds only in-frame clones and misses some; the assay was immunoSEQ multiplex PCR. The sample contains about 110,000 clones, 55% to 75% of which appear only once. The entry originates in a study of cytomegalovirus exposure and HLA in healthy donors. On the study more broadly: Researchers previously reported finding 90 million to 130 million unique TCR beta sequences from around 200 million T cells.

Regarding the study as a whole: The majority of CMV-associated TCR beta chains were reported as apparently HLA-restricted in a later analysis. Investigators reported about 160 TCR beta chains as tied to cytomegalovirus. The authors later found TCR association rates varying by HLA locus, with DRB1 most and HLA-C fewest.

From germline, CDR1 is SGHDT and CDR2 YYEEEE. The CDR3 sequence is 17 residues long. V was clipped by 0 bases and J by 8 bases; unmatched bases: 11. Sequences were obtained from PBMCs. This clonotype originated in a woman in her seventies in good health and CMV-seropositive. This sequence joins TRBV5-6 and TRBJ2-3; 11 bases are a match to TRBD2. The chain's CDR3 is CASSLALTSGNGVTQYF. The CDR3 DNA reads TGTGCCAGCAGCTTGGCTTTGACTAGCGGGAATGGGGTTACGCAGTATTTT.